This TCR beta chain originates from a study of vaccination effects on CD4 cells after COVID-19. About the research overall: Culturing of two million PBMC per well took place with about 10 IU/ml IL-2 and 7.5 to 10 ug/ml peptides.

The CDR3 contains 14 residues. Germline V CDR1 and CDR2: MDHEN, SYDVKM. The ends lost 11 bases at V and 0 bases at J; junction bases unmatched: 7. This clone was counted once. What it binds is unknown. Findings and caveats of the study: Common cold coronaviruses were cross-recognized by only 1 of 255 vaccine-induced clones in healthy vaccinees. Marked clonal contraction of both clone types appeared late after vaccination.

Researchers isolated CD4+ T cells once 9 to 11 days of culture had elapsed. A half-medium replacement with IL-2 medium was carried out on days 3 and 7. Method: immunoSEQ multiplex PCR; TCRdb's copy keeps in-frame clones and lacks some. The sample consists of 70,000 or so clones, roughly three quarters of them appearing once. The chain combines TRBV28 with TRBJ2-3; 8 bases line up with TRBD2. This receptor was identified in a human donor who received a COVID-19 vaccine. Sequenced material: CD4+ T cells from PBMCs cultured without peptide, taken before COVID-19 vaccination. The CDR3 sequence: CAALRGGSTDTQYF. The DNA of the CDR3 is TGTGCCGCCCTACGGGGGGGAAGCACAGATACGCAGTATTTT.